The T cell receptor (beta chain) under discussion was sequenced for a study of siplizumab effects on memory and regulatory T cells (dated by TCRdb to the late 2010s). The study in broad terms: The study examined how the anti-CD2 antibody siplizumab affects alloreactive T-cell subsets in allogeneic mixed lymphocyte reactions built from human PBMCs.

Overall results and qualifications from the work: The cumulative frequency of alloreactive sequences that could be traced back to unstimulated CD4+ memory T cells was significantly reduced by siplizumab. For roughly 75-97% of proliferating CD4+ or CD8+ clones, no naive or memory phenotype could be assigned. Among mappable alloreactive CD4+ clones, the Treg-derived fraction averaged approximately 69% with siplizumab versus 25% to 30% in control reactions. Whether proliferating Tregs from siplizumab cultures were suppressive was not functionally confirmed. Sequences below about 10^-5 frequency were poorly captured, so only a minor fraction of alloreactive clones could be mapped to unstimulated subsets. Unstimulated naive T cells appeared to be more diverse than memory T cells, and naive cells seemed to make a substantial contribution to the alloresponse.

Library generation was performed with the immunoSEQ multiplex PCR assay. The deep sequencing platform assayed about 90,000 TCR templates per sample. Genomic DNA extracted from sorted T cells was the material used for TCRbeta CDR3 sequencing. As for the authors' bioinformatics: The R programming language was used for the clonal analysis of the TCRbeta CDR3 data. Alloreactive CD4+ and CD8+ clones were defined by comparing unstimulated samples with post-reaction CFSE-low samples. Regulatory or non-regulatory origin was assigned to alloreactive CD4+ clones by matching of sequences to sorted unstimulated Treg and non-Treg repertoires. TCRdb limited this immuneACCESS table to in-frame rearrangements with V and J called. A share of clones is missing; checked studies link under half to unresolved V genes, and the rest is unexplained. V and J calls and clone size follow that table, whereas D and trimming were derived from the DNA. In this sample the table shows more than 70,000 clones, 95% of which occur a single time. Under 20% of the sample comes from the top ten.

In this sample, this clone turned up once. The target of this receptor is not known. The input lacks base qualities; no much larger clone sits a single base away. TCRbeta CDR3 sequencing was performed on sorted unstimulated T cells and on proliferating T cells recovered from mixed lymphocyte reactions. Fresh whole blood from about 11 HLA-typed healthy donors was used as the source from which PBMCs were isolated. The material sequenced was CD8+ T cells sorted from blood. The source of this sequence is a human donor in good health.

The CDR3 here reads CASSLGYGRVSEQYF. The DNA is TGTGCCAGCAGCTTGGGTTACGGGAGAGTGTCCGAGCAGTACTTC. The chain joins TRBV5-6 to TRBJ2-7, with a tentative D gene TRBD2 over 6 matching bases. The germline V gene yields SGHDT for CDR1 and YYEEEE for CDR2. V loses 0 bases of germline sequence and J loses 6 bases, and the interval between the two ends is 16 bases. The CDR3 has 15 amino acids, counting the end cysteine and phenylalanine. The kept DNA is CDR3 alone, 45 bases in frame from the first base.